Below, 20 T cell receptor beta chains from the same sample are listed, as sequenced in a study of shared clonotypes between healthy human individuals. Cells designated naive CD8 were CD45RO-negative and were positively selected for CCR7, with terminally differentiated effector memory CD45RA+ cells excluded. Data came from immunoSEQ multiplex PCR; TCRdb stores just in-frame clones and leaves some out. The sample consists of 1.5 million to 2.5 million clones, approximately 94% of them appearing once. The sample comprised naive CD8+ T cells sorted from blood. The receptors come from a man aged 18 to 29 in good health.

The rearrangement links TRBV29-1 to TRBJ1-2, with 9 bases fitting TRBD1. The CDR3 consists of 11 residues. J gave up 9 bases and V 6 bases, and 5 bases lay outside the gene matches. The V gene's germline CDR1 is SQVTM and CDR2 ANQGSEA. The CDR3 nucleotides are TGCAGCGTGGGACAGGGACAAAGCTACACCTTC. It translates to CSVGQGQSYTF.

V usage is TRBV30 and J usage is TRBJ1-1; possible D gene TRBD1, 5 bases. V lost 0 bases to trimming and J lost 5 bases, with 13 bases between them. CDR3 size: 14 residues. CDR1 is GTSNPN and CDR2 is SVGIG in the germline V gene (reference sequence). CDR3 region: CAWSVHDRGTEAFF. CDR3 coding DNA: TGTGCCTGGAGTGTACACGACAGAGGGACTGAAGCTTTCTTT.

This CDR3 reads CASSITPPLVGANVLTF. CDR3 bases: TGTGCCAGTAGTATTACTCCCCCCTTGGTGGGGGCCAACGTCCTGACTTTC. The chain links TRBV19 to TRBJ2-6, with D uncertain. The CDR3 has 17 residues. Trimming removed 3 bases from V and 4 bases from J, with 16 bases in between. Germline loops: CDR1 LNHDA, CDR2 SQIVND (reference sequence). Filled out from reference TRBV19 and TRBJ2-6, the complete variable domain reads DGGITQSPKYLFRKEGQNVTLSCEQNLNHDAMYWYRQDPGQGLRLIYYSQIVNDFQKGDIAEGYSVSREKKESFPLTVTSAQKNPTAFYLCASSITPPLVGANVLTFGAGSRLTVL.

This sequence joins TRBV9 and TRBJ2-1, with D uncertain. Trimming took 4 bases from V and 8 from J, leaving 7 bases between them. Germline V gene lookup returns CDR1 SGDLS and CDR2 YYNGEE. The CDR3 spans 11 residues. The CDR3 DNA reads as TGTGCCAGCAGCTCTCTCGATGAGCAGTTCTTC. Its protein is CASSSLDEQFF.

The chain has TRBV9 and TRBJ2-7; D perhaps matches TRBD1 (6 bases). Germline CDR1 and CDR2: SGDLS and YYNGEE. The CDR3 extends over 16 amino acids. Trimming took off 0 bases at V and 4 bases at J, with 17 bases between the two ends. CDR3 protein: CASSVGGTGNGYEQYF. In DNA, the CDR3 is TGTGCCAGCAGCGTAGGGGGAACAGGGAACGGGTACGAGCAGTACTTC.

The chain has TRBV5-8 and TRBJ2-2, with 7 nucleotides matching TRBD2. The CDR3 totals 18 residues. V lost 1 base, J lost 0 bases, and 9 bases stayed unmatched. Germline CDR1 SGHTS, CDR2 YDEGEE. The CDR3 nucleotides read TGTGCCAGCAGCTTGTCGGCTAGCGGCCGAGCGAACACCGGGGAGCTGTTTTTT. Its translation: CASSLSASGRANTGELFF. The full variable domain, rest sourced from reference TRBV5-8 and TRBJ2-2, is EAGVTQSPTHLIKTRGQQATLRCSPISGHTSVYWYQQALGLGLQFLLWYDEGEERNRGNFPPRFSGRQFPNYSSELNVNALELEDSALYLCASSLSASGRANTGELFFGEGSRLTVL.

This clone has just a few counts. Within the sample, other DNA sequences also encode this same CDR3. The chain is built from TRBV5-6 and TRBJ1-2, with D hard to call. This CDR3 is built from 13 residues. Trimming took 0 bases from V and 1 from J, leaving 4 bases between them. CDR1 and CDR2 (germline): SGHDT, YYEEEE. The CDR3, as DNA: TGTGCCAGCAGCTTGGACAGTAACTATGGCTACACCTTC. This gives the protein CASSLDSNYGYTF.

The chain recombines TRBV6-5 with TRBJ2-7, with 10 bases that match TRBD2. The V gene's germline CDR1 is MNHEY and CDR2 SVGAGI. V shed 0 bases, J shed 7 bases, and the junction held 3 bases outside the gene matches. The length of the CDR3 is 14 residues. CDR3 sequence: CASSYSGTSEEQYF. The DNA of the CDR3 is TGTGCCAGCAGTTACTCCGGGACTAGCGAAGAGCAGTACTTC.

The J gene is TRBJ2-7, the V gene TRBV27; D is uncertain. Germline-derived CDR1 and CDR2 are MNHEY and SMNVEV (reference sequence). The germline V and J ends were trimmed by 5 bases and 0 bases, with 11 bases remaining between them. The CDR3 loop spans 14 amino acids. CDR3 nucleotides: TGTGCCAGCAGTCTCATGATTTCCTCCTACGAGCAGTACTTC. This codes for CASSLMISSYEQYF.

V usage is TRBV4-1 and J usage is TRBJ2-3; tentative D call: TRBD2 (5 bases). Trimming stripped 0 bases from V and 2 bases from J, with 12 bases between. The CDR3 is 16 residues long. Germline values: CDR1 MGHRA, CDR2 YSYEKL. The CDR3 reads CASSQESGGPTDTQYF. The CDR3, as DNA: TGCGCCAGCAGCCAAGAATCAGGCGGGCCCACAGATACGCAGTATTTT.

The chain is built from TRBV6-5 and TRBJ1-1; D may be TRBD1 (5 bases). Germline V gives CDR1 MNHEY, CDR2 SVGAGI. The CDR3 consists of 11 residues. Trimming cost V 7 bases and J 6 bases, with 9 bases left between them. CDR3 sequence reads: CASTLGAEAFF. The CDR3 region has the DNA TGTGCCAGCACACTGGGGGCTGAAGCTTTCTTT.

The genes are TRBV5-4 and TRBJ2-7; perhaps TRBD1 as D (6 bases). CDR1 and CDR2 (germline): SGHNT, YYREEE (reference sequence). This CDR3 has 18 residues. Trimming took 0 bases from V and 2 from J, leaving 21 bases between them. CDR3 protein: CASSLGARGRGGPYEQYF. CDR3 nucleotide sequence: TGTGCCAGCAGCTTGGGGGCCCGGGGCAGAGGGGGACCCTACGAGCAGTACTTC.

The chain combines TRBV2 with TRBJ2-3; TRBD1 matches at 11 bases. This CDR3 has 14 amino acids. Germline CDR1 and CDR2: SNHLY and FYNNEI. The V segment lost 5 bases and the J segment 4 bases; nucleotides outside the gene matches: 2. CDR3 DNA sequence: TGTGCCAGCAGTTGGACAGGGGGCGCAGATACGCAGTATTTT. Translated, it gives CASSWTGGADTQYF.

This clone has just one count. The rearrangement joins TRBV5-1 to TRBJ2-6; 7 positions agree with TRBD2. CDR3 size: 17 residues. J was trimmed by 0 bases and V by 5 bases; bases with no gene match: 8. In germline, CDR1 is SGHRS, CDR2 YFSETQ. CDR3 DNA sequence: TGCGCCAGCAGACGCGGGCGGGAGAGCTCTGGGGCCAACGTCCTGACTTTC. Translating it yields CASRRGRESSGANVLTF.

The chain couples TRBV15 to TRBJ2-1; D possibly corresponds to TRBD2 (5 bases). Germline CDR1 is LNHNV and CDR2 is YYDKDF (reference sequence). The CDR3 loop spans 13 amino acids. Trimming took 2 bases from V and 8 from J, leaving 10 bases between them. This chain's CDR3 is CATSRPSADEQFF. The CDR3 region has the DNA TGTGCCACCAGCAGACCGTCAGCGGATGAGCAGTTCTTC.

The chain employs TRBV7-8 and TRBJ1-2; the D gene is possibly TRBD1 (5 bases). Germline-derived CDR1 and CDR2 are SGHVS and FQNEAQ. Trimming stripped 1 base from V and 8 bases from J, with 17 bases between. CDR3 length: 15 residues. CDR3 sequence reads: CASSLEDGGREGYTF. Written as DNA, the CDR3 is TGTGCCAGCAGCTTAGAGGACGGGGGTCGGGAGGGCTACACCTTC. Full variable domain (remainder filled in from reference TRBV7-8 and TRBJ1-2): GAGVSQSPRYKVAKRGQDVALRCDPISGHVSLFWYQQALGQGPEFLTYFQNEAQLDKSGLPSDRFFAERPEGSVSTLKIQRTQQEDSAVYLCASSLEDGGREGYTFGSGTRLTVV.

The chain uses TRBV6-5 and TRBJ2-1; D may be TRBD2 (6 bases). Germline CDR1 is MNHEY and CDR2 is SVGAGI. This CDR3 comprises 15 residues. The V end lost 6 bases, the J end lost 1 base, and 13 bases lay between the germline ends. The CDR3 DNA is TGTGCCAGCAGCCCCGTGGAGGGATCCTACAATGAGCAGTTCTTC. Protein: CASSPVEGSYNEQFF.

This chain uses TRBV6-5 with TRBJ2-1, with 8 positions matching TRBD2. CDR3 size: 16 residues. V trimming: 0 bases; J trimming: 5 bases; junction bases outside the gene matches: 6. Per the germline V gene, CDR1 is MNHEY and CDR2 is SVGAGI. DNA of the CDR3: TGTGCCAGCAGTTACTCAACGGGACTAGTACACAATGAGCAGTTCTTC. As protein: CASSYSTGLVHNEQFF.

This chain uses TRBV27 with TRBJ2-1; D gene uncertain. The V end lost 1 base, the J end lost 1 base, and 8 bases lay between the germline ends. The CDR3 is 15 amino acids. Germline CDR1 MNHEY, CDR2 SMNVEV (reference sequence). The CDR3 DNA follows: TGTGCCAGCAGTTTATTGGCAGCATCCTACAATGAGCAGTTCTTC. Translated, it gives CASSLLAASYNEQFF.

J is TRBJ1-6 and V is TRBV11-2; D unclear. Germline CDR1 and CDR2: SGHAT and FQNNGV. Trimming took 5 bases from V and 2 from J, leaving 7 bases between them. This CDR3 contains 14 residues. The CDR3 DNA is TGTGCCAGCAGCCCCGGGACCTATAATTCACCCCTCCACTTT. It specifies CASSPGTYNSPLHF. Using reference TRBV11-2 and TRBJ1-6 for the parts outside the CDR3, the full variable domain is EAGVAQSPRYKIIEKRQSVAFWCNPISGHATLYWYQQILGQGPKLLIQFQNNGVVDDSQLPKDRFSAERLKGVDSTLKIQPAKLEDSAVYLCASSPGTYNSPLHFGNGTRLTVT.